This TCR beta chain stems from a study of cytomegalovirus exposure and HLA in healthy donors. Findings and caveats of the study: According to a later analysis, most TCR beta chains associated with CMV appeared HLA-restricted.

Of note for this clone: Its target is unknown.

PCR used 60 Vbeta primers and 13 Jbeta primers. TCRdb keeps only in-frame clones here, not all; method: immunoSEQ multiplex PCR. The table records more than 95,000 clones, 70% to 75% of them present only once. Trimming at V came to 6 bases and at J to 0 bases, leaving 10 bases not matched to a gene. The CDR3 contains 17 residues. Germline V gene sequence: CDR1 MDHEN, CDR2 SYDVKM. The sequenced sample was PBMCs. The clonotype originates from a man aged 35 to 55 in good health and CMV-seronegative. The gene calls are TRBV28 and TRBJ2-3; 9 nucleotides agree with TRBD2. The CDR3 region has the DNA TGTGCCAGCAGGGGAGCGGGGGGCCAGATTAGCACAGATACGCAGTATTTT. The encoded protein is CASRGAGGQISTDTQYF.